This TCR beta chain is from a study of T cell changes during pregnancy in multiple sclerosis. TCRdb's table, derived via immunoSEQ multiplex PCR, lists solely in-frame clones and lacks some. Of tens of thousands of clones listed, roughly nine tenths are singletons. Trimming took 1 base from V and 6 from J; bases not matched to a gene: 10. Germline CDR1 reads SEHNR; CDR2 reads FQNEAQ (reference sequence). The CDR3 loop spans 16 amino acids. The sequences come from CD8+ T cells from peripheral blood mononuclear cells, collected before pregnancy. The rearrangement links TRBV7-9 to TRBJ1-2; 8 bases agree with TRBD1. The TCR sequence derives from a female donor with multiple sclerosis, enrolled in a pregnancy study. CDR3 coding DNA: TGTGCCAGCAGCTTAGGGGTCGCAGGGGGCAGAAATGGCTACACCTTC. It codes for CASSLGVAGGRNGYTF.